This TCR beta chain was sequenced during a study of control samples from healthy donors and cancer patients. TCRdb keeps only in-frame clones here, not all; method: immunoSEQ multiplex PCR. The sample lists 25,000 or so clones, 65% to 90% occurring once. CDR1 and CDR2 from the germline V gene are SQVTM and ANQGSEA. V was pared by 5 bases and J by 1 base, with 14 bases between. The CDR3 totals 14 residues. The receptor's source is a woman aged 55-70 years with head and neck cancer. Sequencing used PBMCs. V gene TRBV29-1 combines with J gene TRBJ1-1; D ambiguous. In DNA, the CDR3 is TGCAGCGTTTTTCCGCCGGACGGGAACACTGAAGCTTTCTTT. This sequence encodes CSVFPPDGNTEAFF.